What follows describes a single T cell receptor beta chain. Germline CDR1 is SEHNR and CDR2 is FQNEAQ (reference sequence). Between the trimmed V and J ends, which lost 1 base and 2 bases, there was a span of 12 bases. The CDR3 is 15 residues long. This sample is part of a study of graft-versus-host responses after intestinal transplantation. Study at large: Recipients across the board were started on anti-thymocyte globulin induction, then kept on tacrolimus and steroids for around three years.

Study-level findings and limits: High graft-versus-host to host-versus-graft clonal ratios were found in allografts of patients who had graft-donor T cell macrochimerism.

TCRdb's copy holds only in-frame clones and misses some; the assay was immunoSEQ multiplex PCR. The sample lists 20,000 to 25,000 clones; less than 45% were seen once. Irradiated stimulators labeled with violet dye, approximately 200,000 in number, were plated with approximately 200,000 CFSE-labeled responders. This rearrangement joins TRBV7-9 to TRBJ2-7; the D gene is possibly TRBD1 (6 bases). This TCR came from a human patient who received an intestinal transplant. The sequences come from alloreactive CD8+ T cells from a mixed lymphocyte reaction culture, collected before intestinal transplant. Described subset: CFSE-low proliferating T cells sorted from approximately six-day pre-transplant mixed lymphocyte reaction (GvH or HvG direction). The CDR3 bases are TGTGCCAGCAGCTTAGAGTGGGGGCGTACCTACGAGCAGTACTTC. Protein product: CASSLEWGRTYEQYF.